The 28 T cell receptor beta chains below were found in one sample sequenced in a study of T cells in localized non-small cell lung cancer. Sequenced by immunoSEQ multiplex PCR; TCRdb stores in-frame clones only, minus some. The profile shows tens of thousands of clones, roughly 90% of them singletons. The sequencing here drew on peripheral blood, taken before any cancer treatment. The source of these receptors is a woman aged 40 to 75 with stage I lung adenocarcinoma.

The genes are TRBV28 and TRBJ2-7, with D unresolved. The CDR3 sequence is 12 residues long. CDR1 is MDHEN, CDR2 SYDVKM, per germline. The V end was cut by 6 bases, the J end by 5 bases, with 11 bases between. CDR3 residues: CASSSLLDEQYF. The CDR3 bases are TGTGCCAGCAGCTCACTCCTTGACGAGCAGTACTTC.

The V and J genes are TRBV7-5 and TRBJ2-3; TRBD2 reflects the table's D call only, with no check against the DNA. TRBV7-5 is a documented pseudogene. CDR3 length equals 13 residues. CDR3 nucleotides: TGTGTCAGAAGCTACGCGTACACAGATACGCAGTATTTT. Translation gives CVRSYAYTDTQYF.

The chain uses TRBV5-1 and TRBJ2-3; 8 bases map to TRBD1. In germline, CDR1 is SGHRS, CDR2 YFSETQ. This CDR3 has 15 residues. V was pared by 0 bases and J by 5 bases, with 5 bases of the junction left unmatched. The CDR3 DNA follows: TGCGCCAGCAGCTTGGACGGACAGGGAAAAGATACGCAGTATTTT. It encodes CASSLDGQGKDTQYF. Filled out from reference TRBV5-1 and TRBJ2-3, the complete variable domain reads KAGVTQTPRYLIKTRGQQVTLSCSPISGHRSVSWYQQTPGQGLQFLFEYFSETQRNKGNFPGRFSGRQFSNSRSEMNVSTLELGDSALYLCASSLDGQGKDTQYFGPGTRLTVL.

The chain couples TRBV30 to TRBJ2-1, with 12 nucleotides matching TRBD2. Germline lookup yields CDR1 GTSNPN and CDR2 SVGIG (reference sequence). CDR3 length equals 12 residues. After removal of 1 base from V and 15 bases from J, the junction contained 4 bases not matched to a gene. The CDR3 DNA sequence: TGTGCCTGGAGTGCACTAGCGGGAGGCATGTTCTTC. Its translation: CAWSALAGGMFF.

The gene calls are TRBV6-6 and TRBJ1-2; TRBD1 matches 9 bases. Germline V gene lookup returns CDR1 MNHNY and CDR2 SVGAGI (reference sequence). The CDR3 length is 15 residues. Trimming cost V 6 bases and J 2 bases; bases outside gene matches: 7. The CDR3 reads CASSSTGTGNYGYTF. For the CDR3, the DNA is TGTGCCAGCAGCTCAACCGGGACAGGGAACTATGGCTACACCTTC.

The chain carries TRBV5-4 and TRBJ2-1; the match to TRBD2 covers 7 bases. This CDR3 contains 16 residues. Germline-derived CDR1 and CDR2 are SGHNT and YYREEE (reference sequence). V lost 2 bases and J lost 3; bases outside the gene matches: 8. The chain's CDR3 is CASSFGEGSGYNEQFF. The CDR3 DNA reads TGTGCCAGCAGCTTTGGGGAGGGGTCTGGCTACAATGAGCAGTTCTTC.

Only a few counts were recorded for this clone. This chain links TRBV11-2 with TRBJ1-2; TRBD1 might be the D (5 bases). The CDR3 is 13 residues long. V lost 0 bases, J lost 8 bases, and 10 bases lay in between. In germline, CDR1 is SGHAT, CDR2 FQNNGV. The CDR3 reads CASSLDTGRGYTF. In nucleotides, the CDR3 is TGTGCCAGCAGCTTAGATACAGGACGCGGCTACACCTTC.

This clone was counted once. V and J are TRBV29-1 and TRBJ2-5; 7 bases are shared with TRBD1. V lost 4 bases to trimming and J lost 2 bases; unmatched junction nucleotides: 4. There are 13 residues in the CDR3. From germline, CDR1 is SQVTM and CDR2 ANQGSEA. CDR3 residues: CSVGATGQETQYF. Here the CDR3 DNA reads TGCAGCGTTGGGGCGACAGGGCAAGAGACCCAGTACTTC.

As concerns this clone: A read error may produce the germline difference seen at one junction end. The gene calls are TRBV7-7 and TRBJ2-1; tentatively, D is TRBD2 (5 bases). Germline CDR1 and CDR2: SSHAT and FNYEAQ (reference sequence). The CDR3 is made up of 13 amino acids. CDR3 loop: CASSRRRNNEQFF. The CDR3 DNA reads as TGTGCTAGCAGCAGGAGGCGGAATAATGAGCAGTTCTTC.

The CDR3 sequence: CASSQGVHNEQFF. In DNA form, the CDR3 reads TGTGCCAGCAGCCAGGGAGTACACAATGAGCAGTTCTTC. The rearrangement uses TRBV14 and TRBJ2-1, with TRBD2 as a possible D gene (5 bases). Germline V lookup: CDR1 SGHDN, CDR2 FVKESK. The CDR3 has 13 amino acids. V was clipped by 3 bases and J by 5 bases, with 8 bases between them.

The chain combines TRBV6-5 with TRBJ2-1, with 11 positions matching TRBD2. V gave up 2 bases and J gave up 6 bases; unmatched junction bases: 6. CDR1 MNHEY and CDR2 SVGAGI come from the germline V gene. The length of the CDR3 is 16 residues. The CDR3 loop reads CASSYGLAGGPNEQFF. The CDR3 DNA sequence: TGTGCCAGCAGTTACGGCCTAGCGGGGGGACCCAATGAGCAGTTCTTC.

The chain employs TRBV2 and TRBJ1-5; 11 bases are shared with TRBD1. The CDR3 is 15 residues long. Germline CDR1 reads SNHLY; CDR2 reads FYNNEI. V dropped 5 bases and J dropped 2; count of bases not matched to a gene: 2. The CDR3 coding sequence is TGTGCCAGCAGTATGGACAGGGGGCGCAATCAGCCCCAGCATTTT. It codes for CASSMDRGRNQPQHF. The whole variable domain, filled in from reference TRBV2 and TRBJ1-5, reads EPEVTQTPSHQVTQMGQEVILRCVPISNHLYFYWYRQILGQKVEFLVSFYNNEISEKSEIFDDQFSVERPDGSNFTLKIRSTKLEDSAMYFCASSMDRGRNQPQHFGDGTRLSIL.

The CDR3 reads CASSLAGSGGYTF. DNA for the CDR3: TGCGCCAGCAGCTTGGCAGGGAGTGGGGGCTACACCTTC. V is TRBV5-1 and J is TRBJ1-2; a possible D gene is TRBD1 (5 bases). V was trimmed by 0 bases and J by 8 bases, leaving 11 bases between them. The length of the CDR3 is 13 residues. Germline loops: CDR1 SGHRS, CDR2 YFSETQ.

The genes are TRBV19 and TRBJ1-1; 10 bases agree with TRBD1. This CDR3 has 13 amino acids. Germline CDR1 and CDR2: LNHDA and SQIVND (reference sequence). V was pared by 7 bases and J by 6 bases, with 5 bases of the junction left unmatched. CDR3 region: CASKVTGGSEAFF. In DNA form, the CDR3 reads TGTGCCAGTAAAGTGACAGGGGGCTCTGAAGCTTTCTTT.

The sample holds one count of this clone. The chain carries TRBV28 and TRBJ2-7, with D tentatively TRBD1 or TRBD2 (7 bases each). Germline loops: CDR1 MDHEN, CDR2 SYDVKM. The CDR3 sequence is 15 residues long. The V end lost 6 bases, the J end lost 7 bases, and 22 bases lay between the germline ends. DNA of the CDR3: TGTGCCAGCAGCCGAGGGGGGGAGGGGGCGTATGAGCAGTACTTC. Translating it yields CASSRGGEGAYEQYF.

V is TRBV9 and J is TRBJ2-1, with TRBD2 matching over 9 bases. The V segment lost 4 bases and the J segment 7 bases; nucleotides outside the gene matches: 9. This CDR3 is 15 amino acids long. Looked up from germline, CDR1 is SGDLS and CDR2 is YYNGEE. The CDR3 DNA is TGTGCCAGCAGCTCCAGAGCGGGGGGAAGGAATGAGCAGTTCTTC. Protein product: CASSSRAGGRNEQFF.

The V and J genes are TRBV13 and TRBJ1-4; perhaps TRBD1 as D (5 bases). The CDR3 covers 14 residues. Germline V gene lookup returns CDR1 PRHDT and CDR2 FYEKMQ (reference sequence). V lost 2 bases and J lost 5, with 9 bases in between. CDR3 nucleotides: TGTGCCAGCAGCTTAAGGTCAGGGAATGAAAAACTGTTTTTT. It encodes CASSLRSGNEKLFF.

The chain carries TRBV9 and TRBJ2-2; TRBD2 agrees at 14 bases. The ends lost 0 bases at V and 5 bases at J; junction bases unmatched: 0. CDR1 SGDLS and CDR2 YYNGEE come from the germline V gene. The CDR3 has 16 residues. DNA of the CDR3: TGTGCCAGCAGCGTAGGGACTAGCGGGGGGACCGGGGAGCTGTTTTTT. The encoded protein is CASSVGTSGGTGELFF.

V usage is TRBV4-2 and J usage is TRBJ2-5, with 12 positions matching TRBD2. With V trimmed by 1 base and J by 5 bases, 5 bases remained unmatched. CDR1 and CDR2 (germline): LGHNA, YNFKEQ. The CDR3 is 16 residues long. Here the CDR3 reads CASSQALAGGLETQYF. The CDR3 DNA reads as TGTGCCAGCAGCCAAGCTCTAGCGGGGGGGCTGGAGACCCAGTACTTC.

This clone was detected only a few times. The chain is built from TRBV15 and TRBJ1-1; D call uncertain. CDR1 is LNHNV and CDR2 is YYDKDF in the germline V gene (reference sequence). The CDR3 loop spans 13 amino acids. V was trimmed by 5 bases and J by 3 bases, leaving 10 bases between them. CDR3 protein: CATSWPSDTEAFF. CDR3 nucleotide sequence: TGTGCCACCAGCTGGCCATCCGACACTGAAGCTTTCTTT.

The chain links TRBV27 to TRBJ2-7; perhaps TRBD1 as D (6 bases). The CDR3 sequence is 15 residues long. Trimming stripped 0 bases from V and 2 bases from J, with 11 bases between. Germline lookup yields CDR1 MNHEY and CDR2 SMNVEV (reference sequence). CDR3 coding DNA: TGTGCCAGCAGTTTATCGCCCGGGACACCCTACGAGCAGTACTTC. Its translation is CASSLSPGTPYEQYF.

CDR3 sequence reads: CASGGQMNTEAFF. CDR3 coding DNA: TGTGCCAGCGGGGGACAGATGAACACTGAAGCTTTCTTT. The chain links TRBV9 to TRBJ1-1, with TRBD1 matching over 7 bases. V shed 7 bases, J shed 0 bases, and the junction held 3 bases outside the gene matches. Germline assignment: CDR1 SGDLS and CDR2 YYNGEE. The CDR3 length is 13 residues. Together with reference TRBV9 and TRBJ1-1, the CDR3 gives the full variable domain: DSGVTQTPKHLITATGQRVTLRCSPRSGDLSVYWYQQSLDQGLQFLIQYYNGEERAKGNILERFSAQQFPDLHSELNLSSLELGDSALYFCASGGQMNTEAFFGQGTRLTVV.

This clone was detected a few times. This chain uses TRBV9 with TRBJ2-3; TRBD2 aligns across 12 bases. The CDR3 contains 15 residues. V dropped 0 bases and J dropped 5; count of bases not matched to a gene: 1. The germline V gene encodes CDR1 SGDLS and CDR2 YYNGEE. The CDR3 nucleotides read TGTGCCAGCAGCGTAGTGACTAGCGGGGGAGATACGCAGTATTTT. Translating it yields CASSVVTSGGDTQYF.

The rearrangement links TRBV7-9 to TRBJ1-1, with a tentative D call TRBD1 (6 bases). V lost 5 bases and J 1 base, leaving 17 bases between the germline ends. CDR1 is SEHNR and CDR2 is FQNEAQ in the germline V gene (reference sequence). CDR3 size: 16 residues. The CDR3 region has the DNA TGTGCCAGCAGCCGCCTGATGGGGGGCCCGAACACTGAAGCTTTCTTT. This encodes CASSRLMGGPNTEAFF.

The rearrangement links TRBV28 to TRBJ1-5; D call uncertain. Per the germline V gene, CDR1 is MDHEN and CDR2 is SYDVKM. CDR3 length: 14 amino acids. The V and J ends lost 2 bases and 7 bases respectively, with 12 bases between them. The CDR3 DNA sequence: TGTGCCAGCAGTTTACCTCGAACATGGCAGCCCCAGCATTTT. Translation gives CASSLPRTWQPQHF.

The chain is built from TRBV18 and TRBJ2-3; either TRBD1 or TRBD2 may fit D (6 bases each). This CDR3 has 15 amino acids. V gave up 3 bases and J gave up 3 bases, with 13 bases separating them. The germline CDR1 and CDR2 sequences are KGHSH and LQKENI. The CDR3 nucleotides are TGTGCCAGCTCACCGTCGGGGGCGGGGACAGATACGCAGTATTTT. Translating gives CASSPSGAGTDTQYF.

The chain has TRBV6-6 and TRBJ2-7; D remains ambiguous. CDR1 MNHNY and CDR2 SVGAGI come from the germline V gene (reference sequence). V lost 2 bases and J 5 bases, leaving 19 bases between the germline ends. The CDR3 length is 16 residues. This CDR3 is CASSYGVHLKADEQYF. The DNA of the CDR3 is TGTGCCAGCAGTTACGGGGTCCACCTAAAGGCCGACGAGCAGTACTTC.

The V and J genes are TRBV6-1 and TRBJ1-2; D is unclear. Per germline, CDR1 MNHNS and CDR2 SASEGT. The CDR3 contains 13 residues. Trimming cost V 5 bases and J 4 bases, with 11 bases left between them. The CDR3 DNA reads TGTGCCAGCAGTCCGGCGGATGCCTATGGCTACACCTTC. Protein: CASSPADAYGYTF.